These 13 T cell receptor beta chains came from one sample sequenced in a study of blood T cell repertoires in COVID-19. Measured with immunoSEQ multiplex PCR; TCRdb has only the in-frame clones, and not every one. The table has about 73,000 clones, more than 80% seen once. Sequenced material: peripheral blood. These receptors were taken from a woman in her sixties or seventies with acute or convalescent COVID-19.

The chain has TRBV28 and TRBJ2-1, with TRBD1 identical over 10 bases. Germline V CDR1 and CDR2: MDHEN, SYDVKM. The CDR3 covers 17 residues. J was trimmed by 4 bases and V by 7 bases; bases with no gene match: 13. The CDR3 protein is CASNAVPGQGSYNEQFF. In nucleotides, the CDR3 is TGTGCCAGCAACGCTGTTCCGGGACAGGGGTCTTACAATGAGCAGTTCTTC.

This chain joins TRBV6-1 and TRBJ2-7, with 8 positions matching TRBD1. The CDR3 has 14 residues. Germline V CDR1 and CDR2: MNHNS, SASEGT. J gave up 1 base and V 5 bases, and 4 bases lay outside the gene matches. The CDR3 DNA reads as TGTGCCAGCAGTTTTCGGACAGGGTCCTACGAGCAGTACTTC. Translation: CASSFRTGSYEQYF.

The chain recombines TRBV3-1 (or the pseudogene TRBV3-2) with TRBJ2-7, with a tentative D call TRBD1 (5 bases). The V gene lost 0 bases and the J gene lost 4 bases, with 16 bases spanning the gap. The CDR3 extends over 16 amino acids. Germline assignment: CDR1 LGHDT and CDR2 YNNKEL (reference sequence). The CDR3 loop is CASSQERPDKLYEQYF. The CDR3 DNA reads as TGTGCCAGCAGCCAAGAGAGGCCGGACAAATTATACGAGCAGTACTTC.

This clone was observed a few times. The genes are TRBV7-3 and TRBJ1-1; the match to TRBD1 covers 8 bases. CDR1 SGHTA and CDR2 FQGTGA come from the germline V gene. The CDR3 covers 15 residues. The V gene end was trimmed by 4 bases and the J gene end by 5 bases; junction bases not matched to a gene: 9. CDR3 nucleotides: TGTGCCAGCAGCTCCGCAGGGGGCGCGAGTACTGAAGCTTTCTTT. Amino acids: CASSSAGGASTEAFF. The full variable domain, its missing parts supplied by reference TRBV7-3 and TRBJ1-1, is GAGVSQTPSNKVTEKGKYVELRCDPISGHTALYWYRQSLGQGPEFLIYFQGTGAADDSGLPNDRFFAVRPEGSVSTLKIQRTERGDSAVYLCASSSAGGASTEAFFGQGTRLTVV.

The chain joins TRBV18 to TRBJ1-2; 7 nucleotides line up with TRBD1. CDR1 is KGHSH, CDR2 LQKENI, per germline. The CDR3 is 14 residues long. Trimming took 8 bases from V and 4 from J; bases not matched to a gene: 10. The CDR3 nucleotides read TGTGCCAGCCGTACCGGGACAGCTGCCTATGGCTACACCTTC. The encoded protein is CASRTGTAAYGYTF.

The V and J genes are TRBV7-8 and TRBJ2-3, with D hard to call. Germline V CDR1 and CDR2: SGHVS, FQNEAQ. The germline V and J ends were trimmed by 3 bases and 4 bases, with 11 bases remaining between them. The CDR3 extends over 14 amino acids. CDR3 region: CASSFGWSSDTQYF. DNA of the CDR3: TGTGCCAGCAGCTTTGGCTGGAGCTCAGATACGCAGTATTTT. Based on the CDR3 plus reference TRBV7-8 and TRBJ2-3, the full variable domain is GAGVSQSPRYKVAKRGQDVALRCDPISGHVSLFWYQQALGQGPEFLTYFQNEAQLDKSGLPSDRFFAERPEGSVSTLKIQRTQQEDSAVYLCASSFGWSSDTQYFGPGTRLTVL.

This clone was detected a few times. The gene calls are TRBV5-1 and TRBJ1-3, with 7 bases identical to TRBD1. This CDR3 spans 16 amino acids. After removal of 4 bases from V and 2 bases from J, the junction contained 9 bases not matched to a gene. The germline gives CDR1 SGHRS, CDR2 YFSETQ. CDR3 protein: CASSRPGQSTGNTIYF. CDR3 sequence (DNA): TGCGCCAGCAGCCGGCCGGGACAGTCGACTGGAAACACCATATATTTT.

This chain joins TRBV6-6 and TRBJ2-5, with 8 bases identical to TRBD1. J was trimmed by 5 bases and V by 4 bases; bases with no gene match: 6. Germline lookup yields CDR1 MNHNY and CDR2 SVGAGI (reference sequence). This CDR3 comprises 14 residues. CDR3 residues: CASSSTDRAETQYF. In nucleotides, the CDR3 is TGTGCCAGCAGTTCTACGGACAGGGCGGAGACCCAGTACTTC.

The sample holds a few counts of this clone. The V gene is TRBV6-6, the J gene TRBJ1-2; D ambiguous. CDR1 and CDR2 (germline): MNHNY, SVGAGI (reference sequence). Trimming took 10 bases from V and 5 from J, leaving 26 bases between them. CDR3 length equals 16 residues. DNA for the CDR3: TGTGCCACCTATGGCGGCGTTGACCGAACAAAGTATGGCTACACCTTC. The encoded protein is CATYGGVDRTKYGYTF.

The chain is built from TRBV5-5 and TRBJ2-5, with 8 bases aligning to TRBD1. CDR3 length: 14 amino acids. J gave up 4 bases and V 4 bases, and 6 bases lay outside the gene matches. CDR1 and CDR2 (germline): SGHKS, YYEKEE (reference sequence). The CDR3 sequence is CASSRYDRGETQYF. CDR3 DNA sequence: TGTGCCAGCAGCCGCTACGACAGGGGAGAGACCCAGTACTTC.

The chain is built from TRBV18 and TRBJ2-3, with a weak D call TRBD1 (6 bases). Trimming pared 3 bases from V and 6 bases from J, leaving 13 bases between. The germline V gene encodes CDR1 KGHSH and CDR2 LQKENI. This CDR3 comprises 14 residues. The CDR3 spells CASSPRQAGDTQYF. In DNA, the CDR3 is TGTGCCAGCTCACCCAGACAGGCCGGGGATACGCAGTATTTT.

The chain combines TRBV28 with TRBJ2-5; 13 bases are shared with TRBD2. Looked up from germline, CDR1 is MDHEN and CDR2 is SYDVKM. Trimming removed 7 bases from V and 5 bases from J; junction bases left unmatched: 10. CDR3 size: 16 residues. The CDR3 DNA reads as TGTGCCAGCACCTCCAGGGGACTAGCGGGAACTGAGACCCAGTACTTC. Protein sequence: CASTSRGLAGTETQYF.

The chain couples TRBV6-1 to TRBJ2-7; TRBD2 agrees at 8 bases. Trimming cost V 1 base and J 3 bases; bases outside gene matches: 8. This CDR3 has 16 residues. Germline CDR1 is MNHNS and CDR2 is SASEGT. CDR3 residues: CASSEVRLAGIYEQYF. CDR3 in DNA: TGTGCCAGCAGTGAAGTTCGTCTAGCGGGTATCTACGAGCAGTACTTC.